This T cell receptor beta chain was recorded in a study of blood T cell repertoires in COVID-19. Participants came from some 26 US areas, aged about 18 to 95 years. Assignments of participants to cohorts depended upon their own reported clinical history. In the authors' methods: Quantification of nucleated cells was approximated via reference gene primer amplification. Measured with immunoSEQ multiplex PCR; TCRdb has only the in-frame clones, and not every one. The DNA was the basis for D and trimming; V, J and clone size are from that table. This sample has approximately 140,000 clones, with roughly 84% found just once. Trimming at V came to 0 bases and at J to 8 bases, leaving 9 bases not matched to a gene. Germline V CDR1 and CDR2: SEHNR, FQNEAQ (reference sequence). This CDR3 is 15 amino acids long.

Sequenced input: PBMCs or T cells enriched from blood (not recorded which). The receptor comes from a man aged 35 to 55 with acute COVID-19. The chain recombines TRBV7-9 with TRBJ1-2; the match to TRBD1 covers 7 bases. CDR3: CASSLARGDRWGYTF. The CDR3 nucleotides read TGTGCCAGCAGCTTAGCGAGGGGGGACAGATGGGGCTACACCTTC.